This TCR beta chain was sequenced during a study of cytotoxic CD8 clonotypes in ibrutinib-treated CLL. Turning to the study itself: Median treatment time before response sampling was about 12 months, range 6 to 36. Per sample, productive templates averaged nearly 260,000 and productive rearrangements averaged roughly 91,000.

Germline values: CDR1 SQVTM, CDR2 ANQGSEA. The length of the CDR3 is 15 residues. V lost 2 bases, J lost 3 bases, and 17 bases lay in between. Here immunoSEQ multiplex PCR was the method, and the copy in TCRdb shows in-frame clones only, minus some. The sample lists 30,000 or so clones; 62% were seen once. The clonotype comes from a human donor with chronic lymphocytic leukemia. The source was PBMCs, collected before ibrutinib treatment. This chain joins TRBV29-1 and TRBJ2-7, with D tentatively TRBD1 or TRBD2 (5 bases each). Written as DNA, the CDR3 is TGCAGCGTTGAACGGGGCAGTTACTCGAGCTACGAGCAGTACTTC. It specifies CSVERGSYSSYEQYF.